This TCR beta chain is drawn from a study of T cells in Graves' hyperthyroidism and ophthalmopathy. General study findings and limits: In blood, most of the thyroid clonotypes expanded above 0.001 were also present. Ophthalmopathy onset followed model prediction by a median approximately seven months.

The CDR3 regions of TCR beta were amplified from RNA transcripts. The study used the HTBI primer set for a first-round RT-PCR of the TCR CDR3. TCRdb re-derived calls from the multiplex PCR reads in MiXCR, one entry per CDR3 protein. The top ten hold under 20% of the sample, which has about 570,000 distinct CDR3 sequences, about 43% seen once. The CDR3 is 14 amino acids. Germline assignment: CDR1 MGHDK and CDR2 SYGVNS. Uncontrolled infection, other autoimmune disease, pregnancy or lactation barred patients from enrollment. Clinical symptoms, serum thyroxine, TRAb, thyroid ultrasound and orbital computed tomography informed diagnoses. With respect to this clonotype: Its cognate antigen is unknown.

The rearrangement links TRBV25-1 to TRBJ1-1; 7 positions match TRBD1. The clonotype comes from an adult woman with Graves' disease, either hyperthyroidism or ophthalmopathy (not recorded which). Sequencing input: peripheral blood or thyroid tissue (not recorded which). CDR3 in amino acids: CASIPGQSNTEAFF. CDR3 bases: TGTGCTAGTATTCCGGGACAGTCGAACACTGAAGCTTTCTTT.